Below, one T cell receptor beta chain is given with its context. Uncontrolled infection, other autoimmune disease, pregnancy or lactation excluded patients. In germline, CDR1 is LNHDA, CDR2 SQIVND (reference sequence). V trimming: 6 bases; J trimming: 4 bases; junction bases outside the gene matches: 5. The CDR3 covers 14 residues. The data stem from a study of T cells in Graves' hyperthyroidism and ophthalmopathy. RNA transcripts provided the source from which TCR beta CDR3 regions were amplified. The HTBI primer set was used in a first-round RT-PCR of the TCR CDR3. TCRdb reprocessed the multiplex PCR reads via MiXCR and lists one record per CDR3 protein. Here the sample spans hundreds of thousands of distinct CDR3 sequences, 15% to 20% being singletons.

The gene calls are TRBV19 and TRBJ1-1, with TRBD1 identical over 10 bases. The source is a man aged 40-55 years with Graves' ophthalmopathy. Specimen: blood. As DNA, the CDR3 is TGTGCCAGTAGACGACAGGGGGCGCCCACTGAAGCTTTCTTT. Protein: CASRRQGAPTEAFF.